This note documents a single TCR beta chain sequence. What this receptor recognizes is not known. Base-call qualities are not available, and no considerably larger clone is one nucleotide away. These data are taken from a study of T-cell reconstitution after alpha-beta-depleted transplantation in children (dated by TCRdb to 2016 to 2018). Study-level background: Using TCR repertoire profiling, the study quantitatively followed how T-cell immune reconstitution unfolded in children after TCRalphabeta/CD19-depleted allogeneic hematopoietic cell transplantation. Broad study findings and their caveats: Over subsequent months, a decline in hyperexpanded clone frequencies was noted, and after one year, T-cell counts and TCRbeta diversity were mostly ascribed to newly produced T cells. The apparently early recovery of alphabetaT-cell counts about two months after transplant reportedly depended on only several hundred rapidly expanded clones that came from non-depleted graft cells. In some patients, the high TCRbeta diversity seen at day 60 was put down to recipient T cells and intrathymic progenitors that had survived conditioning.

The V and J ends are trimmed by 6 bases and 1 base, leaving 14 bases between them. CDR1 and CDR2, looked up from the germline V gene, are KGHSH and LQKENI. The CDR3 numbers 15 residues from cysteine through phenylalanine. Only the CDR3 DNA stays, 45 bases, in frame from base 1. Per the publication, the treatment or condition label means: allogeneic hematopoietic cell transplantation with graft depleted of TCRalphabeta T cells and CD19 B cells. The transplant recipients were children given TCRalphabeta/CD19-depleted allogeneic hematopoietic cell grafts. Libraries were prepared through PCR. Sequencer: Illumina HiSeq 2500. TCR library preparation used molecular barcoding, with unique molecular identifiers applied to normalize quantification of the TCRbeta repertoire. The public reads were run again by TCRdb, first through fastp at Q25 and then through MiXCR, and only productive beta chains were kept. CDR3 protein sequences are deduplicated, and each keeps its most common genes and DNA. Within this sample are around 100,000 distinct CDR3 sequences, with 10% of them counted one time only. The ten largest clones add up to approximately 36% of the sample.

The sequence joins TRBV18 to TRBJ2-3, with TRBD2 as a weak D call on 6 bases. The source was PBMCs, collected before TCRalphabeta/CD19-depleted stem cell transplant. The TCR was taken from a boy aged 2 to 10 with acute lymphoblastic leukemia, due to receive a stem cell transplant. This receptor has the CDR3 CASSRGTGGTDTQYF. The sequenced DNA is TGTGCCAGCTCCCGCGGGACTGGTGGCACAGATACGCAGTATTTT.